The T cell receptor (beta chain) under discussion was sequenced for a study of blood T cell repertoires in COVID-19. At the level of the study: Acute and convalescent COVID-19 specimens originated in the United States, Italy and Spain.

The CDR3 totals 13 residues. The germline V gene has CDR1 GTSNPN and CDR2 SVGIG (reference sequence). Trimming removed 1 base from V and 6 bases from J, with 12 bases in between. Here immunoSEQ multiplex PCR was the method, and the copy in TCRdb shows in-frame clones only, minus some. The sample yields more than 60,000 clones, about 80% seen once. V is TRBV30 and J is TRBJ1-2, with D perhaps matching TRBD1 (6 bases). The clonotype originates from a woman over 75 with acute or convalescent COVID-19. Material: peripheral blood. The CDR3 sequence is CAWSGGQRNGYTF. The DNA for the CDR3 is TGTGCCTGGAGTGGAGGACAGCGAAATGGCTACACCTTC.